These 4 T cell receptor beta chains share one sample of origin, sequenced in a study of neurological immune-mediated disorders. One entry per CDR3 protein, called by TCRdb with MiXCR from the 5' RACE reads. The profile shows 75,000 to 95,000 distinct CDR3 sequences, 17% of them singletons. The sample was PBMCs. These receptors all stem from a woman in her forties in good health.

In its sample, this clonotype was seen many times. CDR3 protein: CASSTAGGSYNEQFF. The CDR3 bases are TGCGCCAGCAGCACGGCGGGGGGTTCATACAATGAGCAGTTCTTC. The chain joins TRBV5-1 to TRBJ2-1, with 8 nucleotides matching TRBD2. CDR1 and CDR2 (germline): SGHRS, YFSETQ. The CDR3 consists of 15 residues. The junction had 7 bases not matched to a gene; V was cut back by 4 bases and J by 4 bases.

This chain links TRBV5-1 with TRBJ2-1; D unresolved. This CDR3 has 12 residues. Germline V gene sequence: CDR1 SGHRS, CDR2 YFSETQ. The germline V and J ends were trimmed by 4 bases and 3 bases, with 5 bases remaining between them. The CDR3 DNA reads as TGCGCCAGCAGCATGGACTACAATGAGCAGTTCTTC. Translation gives CASSMDYNEQFF.

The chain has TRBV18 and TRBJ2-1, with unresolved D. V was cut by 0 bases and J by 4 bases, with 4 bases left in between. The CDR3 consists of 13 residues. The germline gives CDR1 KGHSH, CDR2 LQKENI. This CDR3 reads CASSPPAYNEQFF. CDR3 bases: TGTGCCAGCTCACCACCGGCGTACAATGAGCAGTTCTTC. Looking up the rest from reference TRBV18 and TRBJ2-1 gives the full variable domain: NAGVMQNPRHLVRRRGQEARLRCSPMKGHSHVYWYRQLPEEGLKFMVYLQKENIIDESGMPKERFSAEFPKEGPSILRIQQVVRGDSAAYFCASSPPAYNEQFFGPGTRLTVL.

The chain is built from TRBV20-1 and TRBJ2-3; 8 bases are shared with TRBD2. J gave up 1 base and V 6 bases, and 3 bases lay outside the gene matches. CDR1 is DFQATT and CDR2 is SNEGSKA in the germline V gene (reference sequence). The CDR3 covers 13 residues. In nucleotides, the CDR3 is TGCAGTGCCCCGACTAGCGGCACAGATACGCAGTATTTT. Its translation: CSAPTSGTDTQYF.